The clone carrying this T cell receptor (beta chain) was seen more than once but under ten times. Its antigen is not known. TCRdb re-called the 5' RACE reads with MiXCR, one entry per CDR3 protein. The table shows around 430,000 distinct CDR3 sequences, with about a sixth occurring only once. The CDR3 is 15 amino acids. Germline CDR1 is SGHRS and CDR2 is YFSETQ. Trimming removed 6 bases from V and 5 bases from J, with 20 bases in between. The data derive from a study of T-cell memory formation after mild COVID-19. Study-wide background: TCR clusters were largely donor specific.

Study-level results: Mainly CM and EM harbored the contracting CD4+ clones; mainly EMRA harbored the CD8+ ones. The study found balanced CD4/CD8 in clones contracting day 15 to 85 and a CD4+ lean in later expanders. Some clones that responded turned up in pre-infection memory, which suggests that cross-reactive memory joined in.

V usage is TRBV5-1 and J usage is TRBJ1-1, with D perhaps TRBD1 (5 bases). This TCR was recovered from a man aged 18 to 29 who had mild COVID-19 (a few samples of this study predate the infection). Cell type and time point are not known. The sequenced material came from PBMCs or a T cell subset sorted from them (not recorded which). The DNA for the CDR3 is TGCGCCAGCAACGGGGGAGGGACGGCGGATACTGAAGCTTTCTTT. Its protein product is CASNGGGTADTEAFF.